This TCR beta chain was sequenced in a study of T-cell memory formation after mild COVID-19. This clonotype was seen more than once but under ten times. From the 5' RACE reads, TCRdb called clonotypes with MiXCR, one entry per CDR3 protein. The sample carries 35,000 to 50,000 distinct CDR3 sequences, roughly 9% recorded once. Trimming cost V 3 bases and J 3 bases; bases outside gene matches: 6. Germline V gene sequence: CDR1 SGHRS, CDR2 YFSETQ. The CDR3 runs to 16 residues. This TCR derives from an adult woman who had mild COVID-19 (a few samples of this study predate the infection). Cell type and time point are not known. The chain carries TRBV5-1 and TRBJ2-3, with 11 bases identical to TRBD2. Sequenced material: PBMCs or a T cell subset sorted from them (not recorded which). In DNA, the CDR3 is TGCGCCAGCAGCTCCGTAGCGGGGGGGCTTACAGATACGCAGTATTTT. It yields the protein CASSSVAGGLTDTQYF.